This entry lists 23 T cell receptor beta chains sequenced from one sample in a study of cytomegalovirus exposure and HLA in healthy donors. Both 60 Vbeta primers and 13 Jbeta primers went into the PCR. Here immunoSEQ multiplex PCR was the method, and the copy in TCRdb shows in-frame clones only, minus some. The sample includes some 120,000 clones, about 80% of them seen just once. The source material was PBMCs. These receptor sequences come from a middle-aged man in good health and CMV-seronegative.

This chain joins TRBV5-1 and TRBJ2-7, with D perhaps matching TRBD1 (5 bases). CDR1 and CDR2 from the germline V gene are SGHRS and YFSETQ. This CDR3 spans 14 amino acids. The V end lost 2 bases, the J end lost 5 bases, and 14 bases lay between the germline ends. CDR3 in amino acids: CASSLPQGSDEQYF. The DNA of the CDR3 is TGCGCCAGCAGCTTACCTCAGGGTTCCGACGAGCAGTACTTC. The variable domain in full, completed from reference TRBV5-1 and TRBJ2-7, reads KAGVTQTPRYLIKTRGQQVTLSCSPISGHRSVSWYQQTPGQGLQFLFEYFSETQRNKGNFPGRFSGRQFSNSRSEMNVSTLELGDSALYLCASSLPQGSDEQYFGPGTRLTVT.

The chain is built from TRBV19 and TRBJ2-7; D gene ambiguous. This CDR3 has 10 amino acids. Germline V lookup: CDR1 LNHDA, CDR2 SQIVND (reference sequence). Trimming cost V 11 bases and J 0 bases, with 5 bases left between them. CDR3 sequence (DNA): TGTGCCCTAGGCTCCTACGAGCAGTACTTC. Encoded protein: CALGSYEQYF.

The chain employs TRBV5-4 and TRBJ2-7; D not certain. The CDR3 consists of 13 residues. CDR1 and CDR2 from the germline V gene are SGHNT and YYREEE (reference sequence). The V end lost 4 bases, the J end lost 0 bases, and 8 bases lay between the germline ends. DNA of the CDR3: TGTGCCAGCAGCCAACATGACTCCTACGAGCAGTACTTC. Translated, it gives CASSQHDSYEQYF.

A single count supports this clone. V gene TRBV6-1 combines with J gene TRBJ1-3; D is uncertain. The CDR3 sequence is 15 residues long. Germline lookup yields CDR1 MNHNS and CDR2 SASEGT. With 1 base removed from V and 4 bases from J, the gap between germline ends came to 11 bases. CDR3 sequence: CASSEGAATGNTIYF. The CDR3 coding sequence is TGTGCCAGCAGTGAAGGGGCAGCTACAGGAAACACCATATATTTT.

A few counts support this clone. This chain uses TRBV10-1 with TRBJ2-3, with 10 bases aligning to TRBD2. Germline CDR1 reads WNHNN; CDR2 reads SYGVQD (reference sequence). This CDR3 spans 19 amino acids. V shed 4 bases and J 0 bases; nucleotides not matched to a gene: 13. The CDR3 reads CASSGVSGGPSASTDTQYF. The CDR3 coding sequence is TGCGCCAGCAGTGGGGTTAGCGGGGGGCCCAGTGCTAGCACAGATACGCAGTATTTT.

V and J are TRBV5-8 and TRBJ2-5; D ambiguous. The CDR3 runs 10 residues. CDR1 and CDR2 from the germline V gene are SGHTS and YDEGEE. V was trimmed by 7 bases and J by 4 bases, leaving 5 bases between them. This CDR3 is CASPRETQYF. The CDR3 DNA reads TGTGCCAGCCCTAGAGAGACCCAGTACTTC.

This clone is a singleton in its sample. Compared with germline, one end of the junction differs, possibly owing to a read error. The chain combines TRBV29-1 with TRBJ1-3; D possibly corresponds to TRBD1 (6 bases). The CDR3 is 13 residues long. Germline CDR1 reads SQVTM; CDR2 reads ANQGSEA. DNA for the CDR3: TGCAGCGCGTGGGGGGGCGATGGATACACCATATATTTT. It is translated as CSAWGGDGYTIYF.

This clone was counted only a few times. The V and J genes are TRBV6-1 and TRBJ1-6, with 8 bases lining up with TRBD1. V lost 6 bases, J lost 7 bases, and 5 bases stayed unmatched. This CDR3 spans 14 amino acids. Germline loops: CDR1 MNHNS, CDR2 SASEGT. The CDR3 protein is CASRARGLNSPLHF. The CDR3 region has the DNA TGTGCCAGCAGGGCCAGGGGGCTAAATTCACCCCTCCACTTT.

The genes are TRBV19 and TRBJ2-3; D is uncertain. This CDR3 comprises 13 residues. V was cut by 3 bases and J by 6 bases, with 10 bases left in between. Germline V gives CDR1 LNHDA, CDR2 SQIVND (reference sequence). The CDR3: CASSIFPQDTQYF. The CDR3 nucleotides are TGTGCCAGTAGTATCTTCCCCCAGGATACGCAGTATTTT.

This rearrangement joins TRBV7-2 to TRBJ1-1, with D possibly matching TRBD1 (6 bases). This CDR3 has 16 amino acids. The germline gives CDR1 SGHTA, CDR2 FQGNSA. V was pared by 1 base and J by 6 bases, with 18 bases between. The CDR3 reads CASSLVGGAGAPEAFF. Here the CDR3 DNA reads TGTGCCAGCAGCTTAGTGGGGGGAGCGGGGGCTCCTGAAGCTTTCTTT.

This clone has only a few counts. The chain joins TRBV5-1 to TRBJ1-2, with D tentatively TRBD1 (5 bases). The CDR3 is 14 amino acids. Trimming removed 4 bases at V and 2 bases at J, with 12 bases between. CDR1 is SGHRS, CDR2 YFSETQ, per germline. The DNA for the CDR3 is TGCGCCAGCAGCGGGGACGGACTAAACTATGGCTACACCTTC. It yields the protein CASSGDGLNYGYTF.

This sequence joins TRBV7-3 and TRBJ2-7; tentatively, D is TRBD1 (7 bases). Trimming removed 5 bases at V and 7 bases at J, with 18 bases between. The CDR3 runs 14 residues. Per germline, CDR1 SGHTA and CDR2 FQGTGA. In nucleotides, the CDR3 is TGTGCCAGCAGCCCCAGGGGGGACGGTGAAGAGCAGTACTTC. Translation gives CASSPRGDGEEQYF.

CDR3 in DNA: TGTGCCAGCAGTCGGGATGCTGAAAAACTGTTTTTT. Translation gives CASSRDAEKLFF. The chain links TRBV2 to TRBJ1-4, with D unclear. The ends were cut back, 5 bases at V and 7 bases at J, with 8 bases in the middle. Per the germline V gene, CDR1 is SNHLY and CDR2 is FYNNEI. This CDR3 has 12 residues.

The V and J genes are TRBV29-1 and TRBJ2-7; tentatively, D is TRBD1 (7 bases). The CDR3 has 13 amino acids. Germline loops: CDR1 SQVTM, CDR2 ANQGSEA. V lost 7 bases and J lost 5, with 18 bases in between. CDR3 sequence reads: CSAGAGGYDEQYF. DNA for the CDR3: TGCAGCGCTGGGGCAGGGGGGTATGACGAGCAGTACTTC.

This chain links TRBV5-4 with TRBJ2-3, with 9 bases lining up with TRBD2. V was clipped by 1 base and J by 5 bases; unmatched bases: 5. Looked up from germline, CDR1 is SGHNT and CDR2 is YYREEE (reference sequence). The CDR3 contains 15 residues. CDR3 sequence (DNA): TGTGCCAGCAGCTTGCTAGCGGGGAAAAAAGATACGCAGTATTTT. This codes for CASSLLAGKKDTQYF.

The J gene is TRBJ1-5, the V gene TRBV16, with D possibly being TRBD1 (5 bases). Deletions cut 0 bases from V and 0 bases from J, with 6 bases between. CDR1 KGHSY and CDR2 FQNENV come from the germline V gene. The length of the CDR3 is 15 residues. The CDR3: CASSQSQGSNQPQHF. In nucleotides, the CDR3 is TGTGCCAGCAGCCAATCCCAGGGTAGCAATCAGCCCCAGCATTTT.

This rearrangement joins TRBV5-1 to TRBJ2-1; no clear D. Between the trimmed V and J ends, which lost 0 bases and 5 bases, there was a span of 12 bases. In germline, CDR1 is SGHRS, CDR2 YFSETQ. The CDR3 has 15 residues. The CDR3 region is CASSLAVGFNNEQFF. The CDR3 DNA reads TGCGCCAGCAGCTTGGCCGTCGGGTTTAACAATGAGCAGTTCTTC.

The CDR3 sequence is CASSQEYEREGPREAGELFF. Written as DNA, the CDR3 is TGTGCCAGCAGCCAAGAGTACGAGCGGGAGGGCCCTCGGGAGGCCGGGGAGCTGTTTTTT. The V call is TRBV14, the J call TRBJ2-2; 10 bases line up with TRBD2. Trimming took 0 bases from V and 6 from J; bases not matched to a gene: 16. Looked up from germline, CDR1 is SGHDN and CDR2 is FVKESK. The CDR3 extends over 20 amino acids.

In regard to this clone: At the DNA level, this CDR3 is encoded by other sequences in the same sample as well. The V gene is TRBV5-1, the J gene TRBJ1-1; D is ambiguous. Germline assignment: CDR1 SGHRS and CDR2 YFSETQ. This CDR3 has 13 residues. V lost 0 bases, J lost 2 bases, and 5 bases lay in between. The CDR3 DNA sequence: TGCGCCAGCAGCTTGGCAGGAAACACTGAAGCTTTCTTT. It specifies CASSLAGNTEAFF. Using reference TRBV5-1 and TRBJ1-1 for the parts outside the CDR3, the full variable domain is KAGVTQTPRYLIKTRGQQVTLSCSPISGHRSVSWYQQTPGQGLQFLFEYFSETQRNKGNFPGRFSGRQFSNSRSEMNVSTLELGDSALYLCASSLAGNTEAFFGQGTRLTVV.

The V and J genes are TRBV10-3 and TRBJ1-1; weak D call: TRBD1 (5 bases). CDR3 size: 17 residues. Germline V gene data show CDR1 as ENHRY and CDR2 as SYGVKD. V lost 2 bases and J lost 1, with 17 bases in between. The CDR3 here is CAISEPSGGVRNTEAFF. The CDR3 DNA is TGTGCCATCAGTGAGCCCTCTGGGGGGGTCCGGAACACTGAAGCTTTCTTT.

The V and J genes are TRBV7-8 and TRBJ1-5, with a possible D match to TRBD1 (5 bases). The ends were cut back, 0 bases at V and 4 bases at J, with 10 bases in the middle. The CDR3 is made up of 15 amino acids. Germline V gene data show CDR1 as SGHVS and CDR2 as FQNEAQ. CDR3: CASSLAGDGNQPQHF. CDR3 DNA: TGTGCCAGCAGCTTAGCAGGGGATGGGAATCAGCCCCAGCATTTT.

A few counts support this clone. J is TRBJ1-4 and V is TRBV25-1; D might be TRBD1 (5 bases). Germline-derived CDR1 and CDR2 are MGHDK and SYGVNS. CDR3 length: 15 residues. V was cut by 0 bases and J by 2 bases, with 7 bases left in between. CDR3 sequence (DNA): TGTGCCAGCAGTGAATATAAGGGGACTAATGAAAAACTGTTTTTT. It translates to CASSEYKGTNEKLFF.

The rearrangement links TRBV28 to TRBJ1-2, with D possibly being TRBD1 (5 bases). The CDR3 sequence is 13 residues long. Germline CDR1 MDHEN, CDR2 SYDVKM. Trimming removed 6 bases from V and 8 bases from J, with 16 bases in between. CDR3 coding DNA: TGTGCCAGCAGCCTCATCCCCGGGGGAGGCTACACCTTC. This translates into CASSLIPGGGYTF.